Below, 21 T cell receptor beta chains from the same sample are listed, as sequenced in a study of regulatory T cells in long-lasting Graves disease. The time point: persistent/refractory GD, antithyroid drugs over 5 years with positive TRAb. PBMC-derived RNA was used for the TCR library. TCR beta libraries were built with iRepertoire HTBI primers and Arm-PCR of CDR3 regions. One entry per CDR3 protein, called by TCRdb with MiXCR from the multiplex PCR reads. The sample yields 400,000 to 500,000 distinct CDR3 sequences, about 20% seen once. The sample was peripheral blood mononuclear cells (PBMCs), taken when the disease was refractory, from a patient treated with antithyroid drugs. These receptors were taken from a female donor with Graves disease.

This clonotype was seen at least ten times. This chain uses TRBV28 with TRBJ1-5; TRBD1 agrees at 11 bases. This CDR3 is built from 16 residues. Germline trimming cut 2 bases from V and 6 bases from J; bases unmatched to any gene: 6. From germline, CDR1 is MDHEN and CDR2 SYDVKM. CDR3 in amino acids: CASSLQGQGVSQPQHF. Written as DNA, the CDR3 is TGTGCCAGCAGTTTACAGGGACAGGGGGTATCTCAGCCCCAGCATTTT. Full variable domain (missing parts from reference TRBV28 and TRBJ1-5): DVKVTQSSRYLVKRTGEKVFLECVQDMDHENMFWYRQDPGLGLRLIYFSYDVKMKEKGDIPEGYSVSREKKERFSLILESASTNQTSMYLCASSLQGQGVSQPQHFGDGTRLSIL.

This clonotype was recorded a few times. The chain has TRBV6-1 and TRBJ1-5; D remains unclear. CDR1 and CDR2 (germline): MNHNS, SASEGT. This CDR3 has 12 amino acids. Between the trimmed V and J ends, which lost 6 bases and 6 bases, there was a span of 9 bases. This chain's CDR3 is CASRSGSQPQHF. In DNA form, the CDR3 reads TGTGCCAGCAGGTCGGGGAGTCAGCCCCAGCATTTT.

This chain connects TRBV30 to TRBJ1-4; D uncertain. The CDR3 length is 16 residues. V shed 0 bases and J shed 7 bases, with 18 bases lying between them. Germline V gives CDR1 GTSNPN, CDR2 SVGIG (reference sequence). Here the CDR3 reads CAWSVPRGFVREKLFF. The CDR3 region has the DNA TGTGCCTGGAGTGTACCCCGAGGGTTCGTACGTGAAAAACTGTTTTTT. Using reference TRBV30 and TRBJ1-4 for the parts outside the CDR3, the full variable domain is SQTIHQWPATLVQPVGSPLSLECTVEGTSNPNLYWYRQAAGRGLQLLFYSVGIGQISSEVPQNLSASRPQDRQFILSSKKLLLSDSGFYLCAWSVPRGFVREKLFFGSGTQLSVL.

The rearrangement uses TRBV14 and TRBJ2-3; D is ambiguous. V was cut by 6 bases and J by 2 bases, with 12 bases left in between. In germline, CDR1 is SGHDN, CDR2 FVKESK. This CDR3 is 14 amino acids long. Here the CDR3 reads CASSPLRTTDTQYF. The CDR3 DNA sequence: TGTGCCAGCAGTCCCTTACGGACCACAGATACGCAGTATTTT. The full variable domain, rest sourced from reference TRBV14 and TRBJ2-3, is EAGVTQFPSHSVIEKGQTVTLRCDPISGHDNLYWYRRVMGKEIKFLLHFVKESKQDESGMPNNRFLAERTGGTYSTLKVQPAELEDSGVYFCASSPLRTTDTQYFGPGTRLTVL.

This chain connects TRBV30 to TRBJ2-7, with D possibly called TRBD1 or TRBD2 (5 bases each). Deletions cut 3 bases from V and 2 bases from J, with 8 bases between. This CDR3 has 12 amino acids. Germline lookup yields CDR1 GTSNPN and CDR2 SVGIG (reference sequence). The CDR3 DNA reads TGTGCCTGGAGCAAGGGACCCTACGAGCAGTACTTC. Translation: CAWSKGPYEQYF.

CDR3 nucleotide sequence: TGTGCCAGTAGTATTTGGCCTCAGGGTCCCATGAACACTGAAGCTTTCTTT. It encodes CASSIWPQGPMNTEAFF. V usage is TRBV19 and J usage is TRBJ1-1; possibly TRBD1 for D (5 bases). The CDR3 length is 17 residues. In germline, CDR1 is LNHDA, CDR2 SQIVND (reference sequence). With 3 bases removed from V and 0 bases from J, the gap between germline ends came to 17 bases.

This clonotype occurred many times. This chain connects TRBV2 to TRBJ2-2, with 10 bases identical to TRBD1. The CDR3 is 17 residues long. V shed 4 bases and J 4 bases; nucleotides not matched to a gene: 9. CDR1 and CDR2 from the germline V gene are SNHLY and FYNNEI. CDR3 nucleotides: TGTGCCAGCAGTGGGGAGACAGGGGGCGTTTTCACCGGGGAGCTGTTTTTT. Translation gives CASSGETGGVFTGELFF.

The CDR3 bases are TGTGCCAGCATCCTAACAGGGGGCCCCGGGGAGCTGTTTTTT. Residues: CASILTGGPGELFF. The chain employs TRBV7-2 and TRBJ2-2, with 9 nucleotides matching TRBD1. V shed 7 bases and J 6 bases; nucleotides not matched to a gene: 6. The CDR3 loop spans 14 amino acids. Germline V gene lookup returns CDR1 SGHTA and CDR2 FQGNSA.

There are many counts of this clonotype. This chain connects TRBV18 to TRBJ2-5; TRBD2 is a possible D gene (5 bases). The length of the CDR3 is 15 residues. The V end lost 2 bases, the J end lost 5 bases, and 15 bases lay between the germline ends. Germline V lookup: CDR1 KGHSH, CDR2 LQKENI. The DNA of the CDR3 is TGTGCCAGCTCACCAGGGGATGAGTGGAGGGAGACCCAGTACTTC. Encoded protein: CASSPGDEWRETQYF.

This clonotype was observed a handful of times. The chain has TRBV28 and TRBJ2-1, with D possibly TRBD1 on 6 matching bases. The CDR3 is 16 amino acids. The V gene lost 4 bases and the J gene lost 1 base, with 14 bases spanning the gap. Germline loops: CDR1 MDHEN, CDR2 SYDVKM. CDR3 amino acids: CASSSNREWSYNEQFF. As DNA, the CDR3 is TGTGCCAGCAGTTCCAACAGGGAATGGTCCTACAATGAGCAGTTCTTC.

CDR3 amino acids: CASSERGKYTEAFF. As DNA, the CDR3 is TGTGCCAGCAGTGAAAGAGGCAAATACACTGAAGCTTTCTTT. The chain has TRBV6-1 and TRBJ1-1; no definite D call. The CDR3 extends over 14 amino acids. Trimming left V 2 bases short and J 3 bases short, with 10 bases between. Per germline, CDR1 MNHNS and CDR2 SASEGT.

Ten or more counts support this clonotype. J is TRBJ1-2 and V is TRBV19, with a tentative D call TRBD1 (5 bases). The CDR3 has 13 residues. Germline values: CDR1 LNHDA, CDR2 SQIVND (reference sequence). The V end lost 4 bases, the J end lost 5 bases, and 11 bases lay between the germline ends. For the CDR3, the DNA is TGTGCCAGTAGTAGGGGCGAAATTTATGGCTACACCTTC. Residues: CASSRGEIYGYTF.

This chain joins TRBV6-1 and TRBJ1-1; possibly TRBD1 for D (6 bases). CDR3 length: 14 residues. V was clipped by 7 bases and J by 8 bases, with 20 bases between them. Per germline, CDR1 MNHNS and CDR2 SASEGT. The CDR3 DNA follows: TGTGCCAGCACTTGGGGGCGCGGAGGATCGGAAGCTTTCTTT. This gives the protein CASTWGRGGSEAFF.

This clonotype was seen only a few times. The gene calls are TRBV5-6 and TRBJ2-6; 7 nucleotides line up with TRBD1. This CDR3 has 18 residues. V shed 0 bases and J 0 bases; nucleotides not matched to a gene: 6. CDR1 is SGHDT, CDR2 YYEEEE, per germline. This chain's CDR3 is CASSLERDSISGANVLTF. The CDR3 region has the DNA TGTGCCAGCAGCTTGGAAAGGGACAGCATCTCTGGGGCCAACGTCCTGACTTTC. Full variable domain (missing parts from reference TRBV5-6 and TRBJ2-6): DAGVTQSPTHLIKTRGQQVTLRCSPKSGHDTVSWYQQALGQGPQFIFQYYEEEERQRGNFPDRFSGHQFPNYSSELNVNALLLGDSALYLCASSLERDSISGANVLTFGAGSRLTVL.

This clonotype was found many times. The rearrangement links TRBV11-1 to TRBJ2-7; a possible D gene is TRBD2 (6 bases). This CDR3 is built from 14 residues. The V end was cut by 0 bases, the J end by 6 bases, with 12 bases between. The V gene's germline CDR1 is SGHAT and CDR2 FQDESV (reference sequence). In nucleotides, the CDR3 is TGTGCCAGCAGCTTAGCGCTTGGGGGGATCGAGCAGTACTTC. Translation gives CASSLALGGIEQYF.

This clonotype has ten or more counts. The rearrangement uses TRBV28 and TRBJ2-2; TRBD2 agrees at 10 bases. Germline assignment: CDR1 MDHEN and CDR2 SYDVKM. This CDR3 has 15 residues. V gave up 10 bases and J gave up 2 bases; unmatched junction bases: 7. This CDR3 reads CATESGRANTGELFF. As DNA, the CDR3 is TGTGCCACAGAAAGCGGGAGGGCCAACACCGGGGAGCTGTTTTTT.

Turning to this clonotype: Just one base apart from a much larger clone, this may be a read error. The V call is TRBV7-9, the J call TRBJ1-4; 9 nucleotides agree with TRBD1. CDR1 and CDR2 (germline): SEHNR, FQNEAQ (reference sequence). The CDR3 has 15 amino acids. This CDR3 reads CAGSLAGTGKEKLFF. In DNA form, the CDR3 reads TGTGCCGGCAGCTTAGCGGGGACAGGGAAGGAAAAACTGTTTTTT.

A few counts support this clonotype. One end of the junction fails to match germline, which may point to a read error. The gene calls are TRBV6-2 or TRBV6-3 and TRBJ2-7; D may be TRBD2 (6 bases). Germline V gene sequence: CDR1 MNHEY, CDR2 SVGEGT. This CDR3 has 13 amino acids. The CDR3 here is CVSSYLVEGEQYF. The DNA for the CDR3 is TGTGTCAGCAGTTATCTAGTGGAGGGCGAGCAGTACTTC.

This chain uses TRBV6-1 with TRBJ1-2; D is perhaps TRBD1 (5 bases). Trimming left V 11 bases short and J 4 bases short, with 17 bases between. The CDR3 is 13 residues long. Germline V gene lookup returns CDR1 MNHNS and CDR2 SASEGT. The CDR3, as DNA: TGTGCCGGGCTAGGGGATCGACTCTATGGCTACACCTTC. This translates into CAGLGDRLYGYTF.

This clonotype has just a few counts. The chain is built from TRBV15 and TRBJ2-2; a weak D match, TRBD2 (5 bases). This CDR3 has 13 amino acids. The V gene lost 5 bases and the J gene lost 5 bases, with 9 bases spanning the gap. Germline loops: CDR1 LNHNV, CDR2 YYDKDF (reference sequence). The CDR3 spells CATSQAGTGELFF. The CDR3 DNA reads TGTGCCACCAGCCAGGCGGGTACCGGGGAGCTGTTTTTT.

The rearrangement joins TRBV11-2 to TRBJ2-1, with a tentative D call TRBD2 (6 bases). The ends were cut back, 5 bases at V and 4 bases at J, with 15 bases in the middle. The germline V gene encodes CDR1 SGHAT and CDR2 FQNNGV. The CDR3 runs to 15 residues. CDR3: CASSRFRTTYNEQFF. The CDR3 bases are TGTGCCAGCAGCAGATTCCGGACTACTTACAATGAGCAGTTCTTC.